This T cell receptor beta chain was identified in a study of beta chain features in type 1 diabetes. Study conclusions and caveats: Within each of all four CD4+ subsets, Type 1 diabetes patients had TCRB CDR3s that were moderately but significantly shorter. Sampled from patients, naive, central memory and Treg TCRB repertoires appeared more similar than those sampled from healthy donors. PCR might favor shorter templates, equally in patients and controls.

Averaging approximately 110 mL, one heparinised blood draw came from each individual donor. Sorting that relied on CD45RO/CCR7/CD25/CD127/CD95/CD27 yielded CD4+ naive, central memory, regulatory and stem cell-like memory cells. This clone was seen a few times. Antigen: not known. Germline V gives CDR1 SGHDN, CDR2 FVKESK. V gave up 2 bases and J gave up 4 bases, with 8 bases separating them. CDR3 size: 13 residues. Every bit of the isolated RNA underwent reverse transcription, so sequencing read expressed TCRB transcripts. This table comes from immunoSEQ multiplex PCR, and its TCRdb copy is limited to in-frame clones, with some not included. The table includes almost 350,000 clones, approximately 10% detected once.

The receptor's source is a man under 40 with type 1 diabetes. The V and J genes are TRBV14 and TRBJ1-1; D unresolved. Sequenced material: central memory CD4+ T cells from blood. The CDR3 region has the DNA TGTGCCAGCAGCCAAAGTCTTACCACTGAAGCTTTCTTT. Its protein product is CASSQSLTTEAFF.